The 5 T cell receptor beta chains in this list originate from one sample, sequenced in a study of T cell responses to AZD1222 COVID-19 vaccine. Clones were read by immunoSEQ multiplex PCR, and TCRdb kept only the in-frame ones, dropping some. The sample includes roughly 69,000 clones, 80% of them seen just once. Source: peripheral blood, taken 28 days after the second AZD1222 dose. The receptors derive from an adult who received the AZD1222 COVID-19 vaccine.

With respect to this clone: A read error may account for a junction end that differs from germline. This chain uses TRBV29-1 with TRBJ1-2, with a weak D call TRBD1 (6 bases). There are 18 residues in the CDR3. Per the germline V gene, CDR1 is SQVTM and CDR2 is ANQGSEA. CDR3 nucleotides: TGCAGCGTAGAAGATCGCTCCCTTAAGACAGGCTCTAACTATGGCTACACCTTC. Translating gives CSVEDRSLKTGSNYGYTF.

The CDR3 loop is CASSLAEEAFF. CDR3 coding DNA: TGTGCCAGCAGCTTAGCGGAAGAAGCTTTCTTT. This chain links TRBV7-9 with TRBJ1-1; no clear D gene. Germline CDR1 is SEHNR and CDR2 is FQNEAQ (reference sequence). The CDR3 totals 11 residues. Trimming left V 0 bases short and J 8 bases short, with 4 bases between.

The CDR3 reads CASSFGTVGGHGELFF. For the CDR3, the DNA is TGTGCCAGCAGCTTCGGGACAGTTGGGGGGCACGGGGAGCTGTTTTTT. The V call is TRBV5-4, the J call TRBJ2-2, with D maybe TRBD1 (7 bases). CDR3 length: 16 amino acids. Germline V lookup: CDR1 SGHNT, CDR2 YYREEE (reference sequence). The V end lost 2 bases, the J end lost 7 bases, and 18 bases lay between the germline ends.

This clone is deemed large. The chain's CDR3 is CASSQDRLRSSGERETQYF. In DNA form, the CDR3 reads TGCGCCAGCAGCCAAGATCGATTAAGGTCTAGCGGGGAGCGGGAGACCCAGTACTTC. This rearrangement joins TRBV4-1 to TRBJ2-5; 9 bases map to TRBD2. This CDR3 is built from 19 residues. Per germline, CDR1 MGHRA and CDR2 YSYEKL. J was trimmed by 5 bases and V by 0 bases; bases with no gene match: 16.

J is TRBJ1-6 and V is TRBV3-1 (or the pseudogene TRBV3-2), with no clear D. The CDR3 contains 15 residues. Germline lookup yields CDR1 LGHDT and CDR2 YNNKEL (reference sequence). V dropped 4 bases and J dropped 2 bases, with 9 bases sitting between them. CDR3 region: CASSRPGTYNSPLHF. The CDR3 DNA follows: TGTGCCAGCAGCCGACCCGGGACCTATAATTCACCCCTCCACTTT.